This TCR beta chain was recovered during a study of blood T cell repertoires in COVID-19. Across the study: Sites in the United States, Italy and Spain provided acute and convalescent COVID-19 samples. From T cells, B-cell-depleted T cells, or PBMCs came the material, which was cDNA or gDNA.

The CDR3 contains 14 residues. Trimming removed 4 bases at V and 6 bases at J, with 13 bases between. Germline loops: CDR1 SGHTA, CDR2 FQGTGA. Authors' processing steps: How many nucleated cells were present was estimated from reference gene primer amplification. Assay used: immunoSEQ multiplex PCR; TCRdb lists only in-frame clones, some missing. D and trimming were read from the DNA, whereas the V and J calls and clone size are those reported in that table. The sample lists 70,000 to 90,000 clones; more than 75% were seen once. This chain links TRBV7-3 with TRBJ2-1, with a tentative D call TRBD2 (5 bases). The sample consisted of peripheral blood. The sequence was collected from a human donor in a cohort sampled during active COVID-19. For the CDR3, the DNA is TGTGCCAGCAGCTCCAAGACGGGGTCCAATGAGCAGTTCTTC. This sequence encodes CASSSKTGSNEQFF. Complete variable domain (other parts from reference TRBV7-3 and TRBJ2-1): GAGVSQTPSNKVTEKGKYVELRCDPISGHTALYWYRQSLGQGPEFLIYFQGTGAADDSGLPNDRFFAVRPEGSVSTLKIQRTERGDSAVYLCASSSKTGSNEQFFGPGTRLTVL.